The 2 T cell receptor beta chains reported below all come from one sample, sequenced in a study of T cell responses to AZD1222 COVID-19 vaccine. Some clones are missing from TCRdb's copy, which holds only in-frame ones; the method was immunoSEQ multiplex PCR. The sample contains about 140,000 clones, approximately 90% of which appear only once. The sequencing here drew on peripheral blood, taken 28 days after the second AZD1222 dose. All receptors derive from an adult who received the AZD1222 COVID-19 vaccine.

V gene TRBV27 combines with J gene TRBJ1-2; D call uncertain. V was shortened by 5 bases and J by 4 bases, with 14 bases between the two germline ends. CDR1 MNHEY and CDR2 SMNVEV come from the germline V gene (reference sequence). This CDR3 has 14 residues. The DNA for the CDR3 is TGTGCCAGCAGTCAAAGCTCCGGCCTCTATGGCTACACCTTC. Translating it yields CASSQSSGLYGYTF.

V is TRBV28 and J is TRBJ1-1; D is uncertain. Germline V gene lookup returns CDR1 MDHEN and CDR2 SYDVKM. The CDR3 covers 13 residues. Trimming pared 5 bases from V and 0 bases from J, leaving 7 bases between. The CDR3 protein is CASSPEVNTEAFF. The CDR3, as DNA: TGTGCCAGCAGTCCAGAAGTGAACACTGAAGCTTTCTTT.